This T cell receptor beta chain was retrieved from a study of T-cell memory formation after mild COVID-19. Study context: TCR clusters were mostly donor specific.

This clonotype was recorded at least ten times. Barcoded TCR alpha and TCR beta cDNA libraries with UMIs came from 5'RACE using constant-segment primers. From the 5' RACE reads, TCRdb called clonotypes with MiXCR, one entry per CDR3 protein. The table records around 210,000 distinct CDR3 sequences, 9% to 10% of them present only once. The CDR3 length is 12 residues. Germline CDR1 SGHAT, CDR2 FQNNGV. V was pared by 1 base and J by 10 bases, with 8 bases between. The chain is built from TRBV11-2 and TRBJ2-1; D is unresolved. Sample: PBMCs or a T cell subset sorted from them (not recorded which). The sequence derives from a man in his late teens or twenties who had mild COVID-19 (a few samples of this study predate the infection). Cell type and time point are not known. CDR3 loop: CASSLGVEEQFF. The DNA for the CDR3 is TGTGCCAGCAGCTTAGGGGTAGAGGAGCAGTTCTTC.